This T cell receptor beta chain is drawn from a study of blood T cell repertoires in COVID-19. Produced via immunoSEQ multiplex PCR; TCRdb's table is partial and in-frame only. The sample lists around 66,000 clones, about 87% occurring once. Sequencing was done on a sample of peripheral blood. The clonotype originates from a man aged 55-75 years with acute or convalescent COVID-19.

The CDR3 sequence: CAWSVQGPGNTIYF. CDR3 nucleotide sequence: TGTGCCTGGAGTGTACAGGGACCAGGAAACACCATATATTTT. This chain joins TRBV30 and TRBJ1-3; a weak D match, TRBD1 (6 bases). This CDR3 is 14 amino acids long. Per germline, CDR1 GTSNPN and CDR2 SVGIG (reference sequence). The V end was cut by 0 bases, the J end by 4 bases, with 10 bases between.